This T cell receptor (beta chain) was captured in a study of blood T cell repertoires in COVID-19. Study-wide context: Spain, Italy and the United States supplied samples that represented acute and convalescent COVID-19. PBMCs, B-cell-depleted T cells, or T cells were the source of the cDNA or gDNA that made up the material.

Original methodology: The assay estimated nucleated cells by amplifying reference gene primers. The data were produced by immunoSEQ multiplex PCR, yet TCRdb's version contains in-frame clones alone and is incomplete. The V and J calls and clone size come from that table; D and trimming were worked out from the DNA. The sample comprises over 200,000 clones, around four fifths of which are singletons, and roughly 5.7% rests with the top ten. V was pared by 7 bases and J by 4 bases, with 2 bases of the junction left unmatched. Germline V lookup: CDR1 WNHNN, CDR2 SYGVQD (reference sequence). This CDR3 spans 12 amino acids. This clone appeared once.

Material for sequencing was peripheral blood. The sequence came from a man older than 75 with acute or convalescent COVID-19. The chain joins TRBV10-1 to TRBJ1-1; 8 bases line up with TRBD1. The CDR3 DNA reads TGCGCCAGCACCGGACAGGGCACTGAAGCTTTCTTT. Protein sequence: CASTGQGTEAFF.